One and the same sample provided the 7 T cell receptor beta chains below, sequenced in a study of tissue T cells after allogeneic stem cell transplantation. Specified time point: mouse harvest day 14 after allogeneic transplant. The graft held 10^6 splenic CD5+ T cells and 10^7 T-cell-depleted bone marrow cells. TCRdb's table, derived via immunoSEQ multiplex PCR, lists solely in-frame clones and lacks some. The sample lists around 3,500 clones; about 45% were seen once. The sequencing input was gut tissue. The receptor set was obtained from a female BALB/c mouse given C57BL/6 T cells with graft-versus-host disease after an allogeneic hematopoietic cell transplant.

Only one count was recorded for this clone. Mouse names are used for the genes. CDR3 in amino acids: CASSLPGGSSAETLYF. CDR3 DNA, as far as it was read: TGTGCCAGCAGTCTGCCAGGGGGGTCTAGTGCAGAAACGCTGTAT. The gene calls are TRBV26 and TRBJ2-3, with TRBD1 as a possible D gene (7 bases). The read stops 1 residue short of the end of the CDR3; the missing end is completed from the germline J gene. The CDR3 length is 16 residues. Looked up from germline, CDR1 is KGHPV and CDR2 is FQNQEV (reference sequence). Trimming left V 2 bases short and J 0 bases short, with 12 bases between.

This clone was counted only a few times. All gene names here are mouse names. Read data end 1 residue before the CDR3 end; the end is taken from the germline J gene. V gene TRBV1 combines with J gene TRBJ2-1; the D is unclear. This CDR3 spans 12 amino acids. Trimming left V 0 bases short and J 9 bases short, with 6 bases between. The V gene's germline CDR1 is NSQYPW and CDR2 LRSPGD (reference sequence). CDR3 bases read: TGCACCTGCAGTGCAGATAGGAATGAGCAGTTC. Translated, it gives CTCSADRNEQF. The whole CDR3 sequence reads CTCSADRNEQFF.

About this clone: Here the gene names and germline are mouse. The CDR3 is cut off 1 residue early in the read; its end comes from the germline J gene. The same CDR3 is also encoded by other DNA sequences in this sample. The chain employs TRBV26 and TRBJ2-3; D unresolved. CDR1 and CDR2 (germline): KGHPV, FQNQEV (reference sequence). Trimming shortened V by 2 bases and J by 0 bases, and 6 bases separated the two germline ends. The CDR3 extends over 14 amino acids. CDR3 DNA, as far as it was read: TGTGCCAGCAGTCTGCAAGGTAGTGCAGAAACGCTGTAT. As protein: CASSLQGSAETLY. The entire CDR3 protein reads CASSLQGSAETLYF. The full variable domain, with the rest looked up from reference TRBV26 and TRBJ2-3, is NSKVIQTPRYLVKGQGQKAKMRCIPEKGHPVVFWYQQNKNNEFKFLINFQNQEVLQQIDMTEKRFSAECPSNSPCSLEIQSSEAGDSALYLCASSLQGSAETLYFGSGTRLTVL.

Of note for this clone: Gene names are mouse gene names. The CDR3 goes on 1 residue after the read ends, and that part is filled in from the germline J gene. This chain uses TRBV3 with TRBJ1-2, with 8 bases fitting TRBD1. V lost 5 bases and J lost 4; bases outside the gene matches: 6. Germline lookup yields CDR1 SNHLY and CDR2 FYNGKV (reference sequence). The CDR3 length is 14 residues. The CDR3 here is CASSRDRGGSDYTF. The CDR3 bases that were read are TGTGCCAGCAGCCGCGACAGGGGCGGCTCCGACTACACC.

As to this clone: The genes and germline here are from mouse. The read terminates 1 residue before the CDR3 end, so the remaining end is supplied by the germline J gene. Different DNA sequences within this sample yield the same CDR3. This chain uses TRBV16 with TRBJ2-3; the D is unclear. Germline lookup yields CDR1 SGHSA and CDR2 FRNQAP. The V end was cut by 0 bases, the J end by 1 base, with 2 bases between. The CDR3 runs 13 residues. This CDR3 reads CASSLEGAETLYF. The sequenced CDR3 bases are TGTGCAAGCAGCTTAGAGGGTGCAGAAACGCTGTAT.

This clone was picked up a small number of times. Mouse gene names and germline throughout. The read terminates 1 residue ahead of where the CDR3 ends, so the germline J gene completes it. The chain carries TRBV23 and TRBJ2-3; the table's D call of TRBD2 was not tested on the DNA. The CDR3 spans 15 residues. Germline-derived CDR1 and CDR2 are KGHTA and FQNQQP. The CDR3: CSSSQFKTSAETLYF. The CDR3 DNA, read in part, is TGCTCCAGCAGTCAATTCAAAACTAGTGCAGAAACGCTGTAT.

Comments on this clone: Gene names follow the mouse nomenclature. The read stops 1 residue short of the end of the CDR3; the missing end is completed from the germline J gene. V gene TRBV26 combines with J gene TRBJ1-1, with 7 bases fitting TRBD1. V was clipped by 6 bases and J by 1 base; unmatched bases: 2. This CDR3 comprises 13 residues. Germline V gene data show CDR1 as KGHPV and CDR2 as FQNQEV (reference sequence). The covered CDR3 bases are TGTGCCAGCAGCCACAGGGGGAACACAGAAGTCTTC. This sequence encodes CASSHRGNTEVF. The whole CDR3 protein reads CASSHRGNTEVFF. The complete variable domain, with remaining parts taken from reference TRBV26 and TRBJ1-1, reads NSKVIQTPRYLVKGQGQKAKMRCIPEKGHPVVFWYQQNKNNEFKFLINFQNQEVLQQIDMTEKRFSAECPSNSPCSLEIQSSEAGDSALYLCASSHRGNTEVFFGKGTRLTVV.